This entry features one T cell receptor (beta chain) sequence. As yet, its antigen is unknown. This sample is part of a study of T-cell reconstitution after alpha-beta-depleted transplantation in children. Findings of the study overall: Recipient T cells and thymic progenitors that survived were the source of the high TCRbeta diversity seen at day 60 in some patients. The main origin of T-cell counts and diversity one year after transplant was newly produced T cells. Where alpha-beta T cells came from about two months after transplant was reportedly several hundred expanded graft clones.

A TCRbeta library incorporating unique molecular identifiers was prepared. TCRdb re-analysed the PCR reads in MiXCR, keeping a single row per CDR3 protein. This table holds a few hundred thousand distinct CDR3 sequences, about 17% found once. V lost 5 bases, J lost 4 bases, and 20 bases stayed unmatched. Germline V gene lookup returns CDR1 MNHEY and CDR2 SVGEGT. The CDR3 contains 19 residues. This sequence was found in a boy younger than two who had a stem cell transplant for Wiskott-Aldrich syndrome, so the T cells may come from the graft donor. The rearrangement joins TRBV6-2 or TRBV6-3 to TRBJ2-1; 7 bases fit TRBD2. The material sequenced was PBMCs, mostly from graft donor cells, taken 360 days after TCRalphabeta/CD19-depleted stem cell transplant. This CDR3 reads CASSTLWTPLAETYNEQFF. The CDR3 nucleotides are TGTGCCAGCAGTACCCTATGGACGCCTCTAGCGGAAACGTACAATGAGCAGTTCTTC.